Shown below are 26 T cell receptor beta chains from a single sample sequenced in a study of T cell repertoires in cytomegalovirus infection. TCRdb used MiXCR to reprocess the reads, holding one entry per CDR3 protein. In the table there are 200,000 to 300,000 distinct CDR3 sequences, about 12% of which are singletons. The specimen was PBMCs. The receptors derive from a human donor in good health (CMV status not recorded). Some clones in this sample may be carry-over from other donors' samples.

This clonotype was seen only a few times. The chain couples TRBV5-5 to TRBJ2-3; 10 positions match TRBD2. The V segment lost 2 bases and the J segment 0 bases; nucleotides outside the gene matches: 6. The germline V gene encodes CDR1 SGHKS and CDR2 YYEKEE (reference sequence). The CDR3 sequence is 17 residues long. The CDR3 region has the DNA TGTGCCAGCAGCTTCCGGACTAGCGGAAGTAGCACAGATACGCAGTATTTT. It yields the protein CASSFRTSGSSTDTQYF. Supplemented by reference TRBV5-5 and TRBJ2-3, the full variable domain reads DAGVTQSPTHLIKTRGQQVTLRCSPISGHKSVSWYQQVLGQGPQFIFQYYEKEERGRGNFPDRFSARQFPNYSSELNVNALLLGDSALYLCASSFRTSGSSTDTQYFGPGTRLTVL.

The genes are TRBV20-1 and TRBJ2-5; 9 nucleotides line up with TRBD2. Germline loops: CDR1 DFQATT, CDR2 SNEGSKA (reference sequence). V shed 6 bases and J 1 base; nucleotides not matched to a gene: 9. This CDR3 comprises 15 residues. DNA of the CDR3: TGCAGTGCGGAAAGTGGGACTAGCAGCCAAGAGACCCAGTACTTC. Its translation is CSAESGTSSQETQYF.

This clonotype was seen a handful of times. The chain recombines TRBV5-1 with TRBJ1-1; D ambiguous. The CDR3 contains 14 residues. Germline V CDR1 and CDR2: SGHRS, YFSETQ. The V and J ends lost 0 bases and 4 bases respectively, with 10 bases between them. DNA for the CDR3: TGCGCCAGCAGCTTGGTAGATCCGGCCACTGAAGCTTTCTTT. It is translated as CASSLVDPATEAFF.

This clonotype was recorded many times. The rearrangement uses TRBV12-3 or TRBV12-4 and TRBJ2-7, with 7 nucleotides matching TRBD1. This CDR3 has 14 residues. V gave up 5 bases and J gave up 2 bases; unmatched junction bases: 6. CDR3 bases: TGTGCCAGCAGTCCGGACAGGTCGACCTACGAGCAGTACTTC. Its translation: CASSPDRSTYEQYF.

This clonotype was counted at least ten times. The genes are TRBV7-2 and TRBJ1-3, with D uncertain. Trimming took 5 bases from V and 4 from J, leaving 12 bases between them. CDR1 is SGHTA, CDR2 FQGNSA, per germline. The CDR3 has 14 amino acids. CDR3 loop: CASSKGRTGNTIYF. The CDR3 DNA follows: TGTGCCAGCAGCAAAGGGAGAACCGGAAACACCATATATTTT.

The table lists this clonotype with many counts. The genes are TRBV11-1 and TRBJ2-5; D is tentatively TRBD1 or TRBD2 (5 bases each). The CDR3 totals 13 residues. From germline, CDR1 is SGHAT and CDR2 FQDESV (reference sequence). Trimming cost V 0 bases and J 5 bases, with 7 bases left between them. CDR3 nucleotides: TGTGCCAGCAGCTTAGCAGGGGACGAGACCCAGTACTTC. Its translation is CASSLAGDETQYF.

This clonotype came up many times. Here the CDR3 reads CASSEYMGNEQFF. In DNA form, the CDR3 reads TGTGCCAGCAGTGAATACATGGGCAATGAGCAGTTCTTC. The rearrangement joins TRBV25-1 to TRBJ2-1; D unresolved. Trimming took off 0 bases at V and 6 bases at J, with 6 bases between the two ends. The CDR3 runs 13 residues. From germline, CDR1 is MGHDK and CDR2 SYGVNS.

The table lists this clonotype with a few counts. The CDR3 nucleotides read TGTGCCAGCACCCCTCGGGCAGGGGAACTCCAAGAGACCCAGTACTTC. Residues: CASTPRAGELQETQYF. V is TRBV28 and J is TRBJ2-5; weak D call: TRBD1 (6 bases). V was clipped by 7 bases and J by 1 base, with 19 bases between them. Per the germline V gene, CDR1 is MDHEN and CDR2 is SYDVKM. This CDR3 contains 16 residues.

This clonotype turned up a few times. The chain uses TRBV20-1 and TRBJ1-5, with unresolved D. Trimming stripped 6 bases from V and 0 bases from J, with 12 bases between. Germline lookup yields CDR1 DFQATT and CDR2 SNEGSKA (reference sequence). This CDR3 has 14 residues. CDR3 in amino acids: CSARTAYSNQPQHF. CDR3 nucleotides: TGCAGTGCCCGGACGGCCTATAGCAATCAGCCCCAGCATTTT.

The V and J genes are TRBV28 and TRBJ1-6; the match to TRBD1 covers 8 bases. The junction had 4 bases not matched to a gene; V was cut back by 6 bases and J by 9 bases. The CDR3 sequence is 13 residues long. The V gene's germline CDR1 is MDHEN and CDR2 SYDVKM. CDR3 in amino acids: CASRVDRASPLHF. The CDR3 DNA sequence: TGTGCCAGCAGGGTGGACAGGGCTTCACCCCTCCACTTT. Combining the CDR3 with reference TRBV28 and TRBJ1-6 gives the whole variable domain DVKVTQSSRYLVKRTGEKVFLECVQDMDHENMFWYRQDPGLGLRLIYFSYDVKMKEKGDIPEGYSVSREKKERFSLILESASTNQTSMYLCASRVDRASPLHFGNGTRLTVT.

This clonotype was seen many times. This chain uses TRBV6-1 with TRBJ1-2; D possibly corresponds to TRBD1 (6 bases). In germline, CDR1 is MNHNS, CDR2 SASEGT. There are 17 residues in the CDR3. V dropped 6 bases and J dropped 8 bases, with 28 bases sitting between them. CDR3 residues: CASRRPTRGGEGGGYTF. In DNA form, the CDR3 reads TGTGCCAGCAGACGCCCCACACGCGGAGGAGAGGGGGGAGGCTACACCTTC.

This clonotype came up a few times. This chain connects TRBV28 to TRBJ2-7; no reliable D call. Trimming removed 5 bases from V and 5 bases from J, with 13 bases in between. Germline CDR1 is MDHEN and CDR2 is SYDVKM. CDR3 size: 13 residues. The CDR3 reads CASSPPAKHEQYF. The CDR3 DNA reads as TGTGCCAGCAGTCCCCCGGCAAAGCACGAGCAGTACTTC.

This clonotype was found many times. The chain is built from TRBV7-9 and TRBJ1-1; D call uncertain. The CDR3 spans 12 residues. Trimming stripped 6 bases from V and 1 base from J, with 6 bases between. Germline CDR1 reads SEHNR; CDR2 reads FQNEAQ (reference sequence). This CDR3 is CASRGGNTEAFF. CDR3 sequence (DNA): TGTGCCAGCAGAGGAGGGAACACTGAAGCTTTCTTT.

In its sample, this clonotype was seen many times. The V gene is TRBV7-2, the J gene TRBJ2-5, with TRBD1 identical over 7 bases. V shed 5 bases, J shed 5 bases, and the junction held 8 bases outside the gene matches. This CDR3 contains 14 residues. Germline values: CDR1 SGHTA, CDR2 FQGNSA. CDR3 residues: CASSLTGLAETQYF. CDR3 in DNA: TGTGCCAGCAGCCTGACAGGGCTTGCGGAGACCCAGTACTTC. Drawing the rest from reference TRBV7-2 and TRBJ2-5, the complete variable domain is GAGVSQSPSNKVTEKGKDVELRCDPISGHTALYWYRQSLGQGLEFLIYFQGNSAPDKSGLPSDRFSAERTGGSVSTLTIQRTQQEDSAVYLCASSLTGLAETQYFGPGTRLLVL.

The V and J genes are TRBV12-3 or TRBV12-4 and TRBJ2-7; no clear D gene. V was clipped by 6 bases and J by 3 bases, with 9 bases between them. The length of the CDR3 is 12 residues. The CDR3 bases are TGTGCCAGCAGCGTGACGTTCTACGAGCAGTACTTC. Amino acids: CASSVTFYEQYF.

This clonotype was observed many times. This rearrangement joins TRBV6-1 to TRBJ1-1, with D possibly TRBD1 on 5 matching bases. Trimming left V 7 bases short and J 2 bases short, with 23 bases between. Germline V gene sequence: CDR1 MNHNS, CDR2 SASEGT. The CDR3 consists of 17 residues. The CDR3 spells CASILVRQTGVNTEAFF. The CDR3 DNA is TGTGCCAGCATTTTAGTGCGACAAACAGGAGTTAACACTGAAGCTTTCTTT.

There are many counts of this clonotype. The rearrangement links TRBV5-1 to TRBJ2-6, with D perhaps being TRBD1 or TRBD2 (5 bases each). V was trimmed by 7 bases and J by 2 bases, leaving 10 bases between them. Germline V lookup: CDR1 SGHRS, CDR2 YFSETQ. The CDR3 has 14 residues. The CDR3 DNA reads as TGCGCCAGCCAACCGGGACCTGGGGCCAACGTCCTGACTTTC. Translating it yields CASQPGPGANVLTF.

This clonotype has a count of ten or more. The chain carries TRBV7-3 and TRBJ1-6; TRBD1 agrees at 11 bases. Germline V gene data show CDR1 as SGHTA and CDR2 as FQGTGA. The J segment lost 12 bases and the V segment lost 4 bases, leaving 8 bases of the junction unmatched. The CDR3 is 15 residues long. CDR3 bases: TGTGCCAGCAGCTCCACCGGGACAGGGGGAGGACCCCTCCACTTT. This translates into CASSSTGTGGGPLHF. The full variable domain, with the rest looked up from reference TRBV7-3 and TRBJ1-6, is GAGVSQTPSNKVTEKGKYVELRCDPISGHTALYWYRQSLGQGPEFLIYFQGTGAADDSGLPNDRFFAVRPEGSVSTLKIQRTERGDSAVYLCASSSTGTGGGPLHFGNGTRLTVT.

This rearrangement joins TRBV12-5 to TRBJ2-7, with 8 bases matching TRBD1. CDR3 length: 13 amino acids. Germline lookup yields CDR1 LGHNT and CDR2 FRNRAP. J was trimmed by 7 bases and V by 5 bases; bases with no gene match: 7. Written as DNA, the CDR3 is TGTGCTAGTGGTCCAGACAGGGGTGAAGAGCAGTACTTC. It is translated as CASGPDRGEEQYF.

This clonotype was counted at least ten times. CDR3 nucleotide sequence: TGTGCCAGCAGTACCAAGGATACGCAGTATTTT. It specifies CASSTKDTQYF. The chain couples TRBV6-2 or TRBV6-3 to TRBJ2-3, with unresolved D. The CDR3 length is 11 residues. Germline V gene sequence: CDR1 MNHEY, CDR2 SVGEGT. Trimming stripped 5 bases from V and 6 bases from J, with 6 bases between.

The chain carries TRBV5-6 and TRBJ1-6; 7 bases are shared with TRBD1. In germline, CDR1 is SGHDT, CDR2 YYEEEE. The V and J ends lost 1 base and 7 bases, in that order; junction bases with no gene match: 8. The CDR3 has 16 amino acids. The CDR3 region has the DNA TGTGCCAGCAGCTTGCCAACAGGACAGGAGAATTCACCCCTCCACTTT. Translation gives CASSLPTGQENSPLHF.

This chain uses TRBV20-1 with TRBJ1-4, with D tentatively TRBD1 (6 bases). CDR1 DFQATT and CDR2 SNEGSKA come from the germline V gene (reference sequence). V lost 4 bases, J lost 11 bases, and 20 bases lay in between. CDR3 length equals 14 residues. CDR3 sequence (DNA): TGCAGTGCTAATTTAGACAGGTTACTGGGCAAACTGTTTTTT. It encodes CSANLDRLLGKLFF.

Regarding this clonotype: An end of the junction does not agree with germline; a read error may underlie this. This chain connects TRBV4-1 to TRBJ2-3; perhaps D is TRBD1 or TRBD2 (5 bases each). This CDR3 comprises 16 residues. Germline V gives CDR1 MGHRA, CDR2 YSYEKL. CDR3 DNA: TGCGCCAGCAGCCAAGGATGGGGACCAGGCACGGATACGCAGTATTTT. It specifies CASSQGWGPGTDTQYF.

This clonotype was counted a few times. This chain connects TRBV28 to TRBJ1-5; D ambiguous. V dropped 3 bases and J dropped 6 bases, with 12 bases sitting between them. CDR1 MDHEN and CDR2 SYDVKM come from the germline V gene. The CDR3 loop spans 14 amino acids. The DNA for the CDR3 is TGTGCCAGCAGTTTTCCGGGGTTCGGTCAGCCCCAGCATTTT. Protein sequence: CASSFPGFGQPQHF.

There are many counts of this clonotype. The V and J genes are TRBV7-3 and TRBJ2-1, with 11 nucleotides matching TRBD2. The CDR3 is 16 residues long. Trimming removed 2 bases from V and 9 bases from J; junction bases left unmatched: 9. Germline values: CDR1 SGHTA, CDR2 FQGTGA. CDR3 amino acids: CASSLGRTSGRGEQFF. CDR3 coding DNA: TGTGCCAGCAGCTTAGGGCGAACTAGCGGGAGAGGTGAGCAGTTCTTC.

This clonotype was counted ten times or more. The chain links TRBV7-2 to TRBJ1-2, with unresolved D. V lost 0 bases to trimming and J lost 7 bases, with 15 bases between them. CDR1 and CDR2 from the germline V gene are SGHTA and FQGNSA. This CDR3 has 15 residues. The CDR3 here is CASSLAPWDGGGYTF. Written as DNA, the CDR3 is TGTGCCAGCAGCTTAGCCCCTTGGGATGGCGGTGGCTACACCTTC. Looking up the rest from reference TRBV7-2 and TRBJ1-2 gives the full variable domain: GAGVSQSPSNKVTEKGKDVELRCDPISGHTALYWYRQSLGQGLEFLIYFQGNSAPDKSGLPSDRFSAERTGGSVSTLTIQRTQQEDSAVYLCASSLAPWDGGGYTFGSGTRLTVV.